This TCR beta chain was found in a study of cytomegalovirus exposure and HLA in healthy donors. Whole-study findings and limits: TRBV6-2, TRBV6-3 and other indistinguishable V segments were excluded.

Both 60 Vbeta primers and 13 Jbeta primers went into the PCR. Sequencing used immunoSEQ multiplex PCR; TCRdb keeps in-frame clones, though not all of them. The sample lists fewer than 200,000 clones; about 79% were seen once. The CDR3 sequence is 15 residues long. Trimming took 6 bases from V and 8 from J; bases not matched to a gene: 12. CDR1 is ENHRY, CDR2 SYGVKD, per germline. On this clone: Its antigen is currently unknown.

Sequenced material: PBMCs. This chain connects TRBV10-3 to TRBJ2-1; 8 positions match TRBD2. The clonotype was recovered from a female donor in good health and CMV-seronegative. The CDR3 DNA reads as TGTGCCATCAGCGTAGGACTAGCTGAGCTCGATGAGCAGTTCTTC. Translated: CAISVGLAELDEQFF.